This TCR beta chain derives from a study of T cell responses to AZD1222 COVID-19 vaccine. Only in-frame clones appear in the TCRdb table, and some are missing; sequencing was by immunoSEQ multiplex PCR. The sample carries around 160,000 clones, 80% to 90% recorded once. Findings and caveats of the study: Only 5 or 6 people who got AZD1222 tested seropositive at baseline. Clonal diversity may have been underestimated, and the donors were mostly white British, with more females than males.

Trimming cost V 3 bases and J 8 bases, with 8 bases left between them. Germline V gene data show CDR1 as MDHEN and CDR2 as SYDVKM. CDR3 length equals 13 residues. The table lists this clone with a count of one. Its antigen is still unknown. The J gene is TRBJ1-6, the V gene TRBV28; perhaps TRBD1 as D (6 bases). The sample in question was peripheral blood, obtained on day 0 of AZD1222 vaccination. This sequence originates from an adult in good health. As DNA, the CDR3 is TGTGCCAGCAGTTTGACAGGTCATTCACCCCTCCACTTT. Its protein product is CASSLTGHSPLHF.